These 19 T cell receptor beta chains share one sample of origin, sequenced in a study of shared clonotypes between healthy human individuals. Profiling relied on immunoSEQ multiplex PCR, and the TCRdb table lists in-frame clones only, not all of them. The sample lists some 2,500,000 clones, just under 95% occurring once. Sequencing was performed on naive CD4+ T cells from PBMCs. Documented subset: CD45RA+ positively selected. These receptors all stem from a man between 18 and 29 years old in good health. Some clones in this sample may be carry-over from other donors' samples.

The chain carries TRBV6-1 and TRBJ1-3, with D hard to call. V shed 7 bases and J shed 3 bases, with 10 bases lying between them. The CDR3 loop spans 13 amino acids. Germline assignment: CDR1 MNHNS and CDR2 SASEGT. DNA of the CDR3: TGTGCCAGCACCCAACCTGGTGGAAACACCATATATTTT. It codes for CASTQPGGNTIYF.

The rearrangement links TRBV10-3 to TRBJ2-2, with 14 bases that match TRBD2. Germline assignment: CDR1 ENHRY and CDR2 SYGVKD. Trimming removed 5 bases from V and 5 bases from J; junction bases left unmatched: 7. This CDR3 has 17 residues. CDR3 in amino acids: CAISPGTSGSGTGELFF. Here the CDR3 DNA reads TGTGCCATCAGTCCCGGGACTAGCGGGAGTGGTACCGGGGAGCTGTTTTTT.

The V call is TRBV6-5, the J call TRBJ1-1; no clear D. Looked up from germline, CDR1 is MNHEY and CDR2 is SVGAGI. Deletions cut 5 bases from V and 7 bases from J, with 11 bases between. CDR3 length equals 12 residues. CDR3 bases: TGTGCCAGCAGTAGCGGGTTAGGTGAAGCTTTCTTT. Its translation is CASSSGLGEAFF.

This chain connects TRBV6-6 to TRBJ2-3; TRBD2 might be the D (6 bases). V lost 8 bases and J 0 bases, leaving 15 bases between the germline ends. Germline assignment: CDR1 MNHNY and CDR2 SVGAGI (reference sequence). This CDR3 spans 15 amino acids. CDR3 bases: TGTGCCAGCGACGGGGTAGCGGTAAGCACAGATACGCAGTATTTT. Protein sequence: CASDGVAVSTDTQYF.

The chain carries TRBV6-5 and TRBJ2-3; 9 bases align to TRBD1. The CDR3 sequence is 14 residues long. Per the germline V gene, CDR1 is MNHEY and CDR2 is SVGAGI. Trimming at V came to 5 bases and at J to 4 bases, leaving 4 bases not matched to a gene. The CDR3 sequence: CASSIQGAADTQYF. DNA of the CDR3: TGTGCCAGCAGTATACAGGGGGCCGCAGATACGCAGTATTTT.

V gene TRBV5-1 combines with J gene TRBJ1-2; D call uncertain. Germline-derived CDR1 and CDR2 are SGHRS and YFSETQ. The ends were cut back, 0 bases at V and 8 bases at J, with 11 bases in the middle. The CDR3 is 13 residues long. The CDR3, as DNA: TGCGCCAGCAGCTTGGGTCAAAATCGCGGCTACACCTTC. It yields the protein CASSLGQNRGYTF.

The chain is built from TRBV7-6 and TRBJ1-4, with D unclear. The V gene's germline CDR1 is SGHVS and CDR2 FNYEAQ. The CDR3 runs to 15 residues. The V gene lost 3 bases and the J gene lost 0 bases, with 8 bases spanning the gap. In DNA, the CDR3 is TGTGCCAGCAGCTTTGGCATAACAACTAATGAAAAACTGTTTTTT. Translated, it gives CASSFGITTNEKLFF.

CDR3 bases: TGTGCCAGCAGTTTTTCTCCCGGGACAGGGAATCACGAGCAGTACTTC. Translated, it gives CASSFSPGTGNHEQYF. This rearrangement joins TRBV28 to TRBJ2-7; 9 nucleotides align to TRBD1. Germline CDR1 and CDR2: MDHEN and SYDVKM. J lost 5 bases, V lost 3 bases, and 11 bases had no gene match. The CDR3 spans 16 residues. The variable domain in full, with the rest retrieved from reference TRBV28 and TRBJ2-7, is DVKVTQSSRYLVKRTGEKVFLECVQDMDHENMFWYRQDPGLGLRLIYFSYDVKMKEKGDIPEGYSVSREKKERFSLILESASTNQTSMYLCASSFSPGTGNHEQYFGPGTRLTVT.

The genes are TRBV4-1 and TRBJ2-1; D perhaps matches TRBD1 (6 bases). Germline CDR1 MGHRA, CDR2 YSYEKL. V lost 5 bases and J lost 0, with 11 bases in between. The CDR3 consists of 15 residues. The CDR3 nucleotides read TGCGCCAGCAGCGAAGGGGGTAGCTCCTACAATGAGCAGTTCTTC. Translated: CASSEGGSSYNEQFF.

This clone was observed a handful of times. The rearrangement joins TRBV5-1 to TRBJ1-5; D not certain. The CDR3 contains 14 residues. Per the germline V gene, CDR1 is SGHRS and CDR2 is YFSETQ. V was trimmed by 2 bases and J by 4 bases, leaving 10 bases between them. Here the CDR3 DNA reads TGCGCCAGCAGCTTTGACCCGGCTAATCAGCCCCAGCATTTT. Translating it yields CASSFDPANQPQHF.

The chain carries TRBV6-1 and TRBJ2-7; TRBD2 matches at 10 bases. CDR3 length equals 13 residues. Trimming took 11 bases from V and 1 from J; bases not matched to a gene: 5. Germline-derived CDR1 and CDR2 are MNHNS and SASEGT. This CDR3 reads CAGGLARSYEQYF. CDR3 nucleotides: TGTGCCGGGGGACTAGCGAGGTCCTACGAGCAGTACTTC.

As for this clone: Other DNA sequences in the sample encode the same CDR3. V is TRBV19 and J is TRBJ2-3; D may match TRBD1 or TRBD2 (5 bases each). In germline, CDR1 is LNHDA, CDR2 SQIVND (reference sequence). The CDR3 totals 13 residues. Trimming pared 5 bases from V and 6 bases from J, leaving 12 bases between. CDR3 sequence: CASSGGRGDTQYF. DNA of the CDR3: TGTGCCAGTAGTGGGGGAAGAGGTGATACGCAGTATTTT.

The chain couples TRBV28 to TRBJ1-5; D not resolved. The CDR3 has 15 residues. V lost 3 bases, J lost 0 bases, and 9 bases lay in between. Germline values: CDR1 MDHEN, CDR2 SYDVKM. The CDR3 DNA is TGTGCCAGCAGTTTCCGGATGAATAGCAATCAGCCCCAGCATTTT. Translation: CASSFRMNSNQPQHF.

The rearrangement joins TRBV2 to TRBJ2-7; 12 bases match TRBD2. The V gene's germline CDR1 is SNHLY and CDR2 FYNNEI. With 6 bases clipped from V and 5 bases from J, the junction kept 11 bases outside the gene matches. This CDR3 is built from 16 residues. DNA of the CDR3: TGTGCCAGCAGCTCCCTACTAGCGGGAGGTGGAAACGAGCAGTACTTC. Translated: CASSSLLAGGGNEQYF.

Details on this clone: Within the sample, other DNA sequences also encode this same CDR3. The rearrangement joins TRBV28 to TRBJ1-1, with 7 bases fitting TRBD1. This CDR3 spans 15 amino acids. The germline V gene encodes CDR1 MDHEN and CDR2 SYDVKM. The J segment lost 1 base and the V segment lost 5 bases, leaving 7 bases of the junction unmatched. The CDR3 DNA reads TGTGCCAGCAGTCTGAACAGGGGCAGGAACACTGAAGCTTTCTTT. This translates into CASSLNRGRNTEAFF.

The chain uses TRBV7-9 and TRBJ2-3; D gene ambiguous. The V gene's germline CDR1 is SEHNR and CDR2 FQNEAQ (reference sequence). V lost 4 bases, J lost 0 bases, and 11 bases lay in between. The CDR3 length is 15 residues. This CDR3 reads CASSSPRLSTDTQYF. CDR3 nucleotides: TGTGCCAGCAGCTCACCACGGTTGAGCACAGATACGCAGTATTTT.

The V and J genes are TRBV5-1 and TRBJ1-3; D not resolved. V was trimmed by 0 bases and J by 2 bases, leaving 15 bases between them. The CDR3 has 17 amino acids. From germline, CDR1 is SGHRS and CDR2 YFSETQ. The DNA of the CDR3 is TGCGCCAGCAGCTTGGAGGGATCTGCCTGGGCTGGAAACACCATATATTTT. Protein product: CASSLEGSAWAGNTIYF. The whole variable domain, filled in from reference TRBV5-1 and TRBJ1-3, reads KAGVTQTPRYLIKTRGQQVTLSCSPISGHRSVSWYQQTPGQGLQFLFEYFSETQRNKGNFPGRFSGRQFSNSRSEMNVSTLELGDSALYLCASSLEGSAWAGNTIYFGEGSWLTVV.

The DNA of the CDR3 is TGTGCCAGCAGTGGGACAGGAACGAACCCTTTTGGCTACACCTTC. This gives the protein CASSGTGTNPFGYTF. This chain links TRBV2 with TRBJ1-2, with 7 positions matching TRBD1. The V segment lost 4 bases and the J segment 7 bases; nucleotides outside the gene matches: 12. Germline CDR1 SNHLY, CDR2 FYNNEI. This CDR3 is 15 amino acids long.

To note about this clone: Its ends do not fully match the called genes, so a read error is possible. The rearrangement joins TRBV6-5 to TRBJ2-1; D possibly corresponds to TRBD2 (6 bases). Germline V CDR1 and CDR2: MNHEY, SVGAGI. The CDR3 contains 12 residues. This chain's CDR3 is CASSETSGVRIF. The CDR3 bases are TGTGCCAGCAGCGAGACATCGGGGGTTCGGATCTTC.